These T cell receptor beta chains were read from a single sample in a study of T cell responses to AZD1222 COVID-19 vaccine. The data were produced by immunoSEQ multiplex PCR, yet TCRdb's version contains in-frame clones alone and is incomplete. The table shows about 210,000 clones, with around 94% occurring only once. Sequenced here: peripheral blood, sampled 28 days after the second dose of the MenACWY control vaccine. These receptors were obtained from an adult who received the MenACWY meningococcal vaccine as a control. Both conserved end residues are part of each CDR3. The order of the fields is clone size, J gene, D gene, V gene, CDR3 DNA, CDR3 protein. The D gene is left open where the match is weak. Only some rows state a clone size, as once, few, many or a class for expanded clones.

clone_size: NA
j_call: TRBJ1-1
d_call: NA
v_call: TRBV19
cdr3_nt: TGTGCCTCGGACGGAATGAACACTGAAGCTTTCTTT
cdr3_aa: CASDGMNTEAFF

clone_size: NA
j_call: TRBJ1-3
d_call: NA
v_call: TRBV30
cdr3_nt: TGTGCCTGGAGTCACCCCGGCAGCCACTCTGGAAACACCATATATTTT
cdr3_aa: CAWSHPGSHSGNTIYF

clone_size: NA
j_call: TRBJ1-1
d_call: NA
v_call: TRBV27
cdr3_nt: TGTGCCAGCTGGGGCACTGAAGCTTTCTTT
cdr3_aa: CASWGTEAFF

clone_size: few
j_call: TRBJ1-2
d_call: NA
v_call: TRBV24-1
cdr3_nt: TGTGCCACAAGAAAGGGAGCCGGGGGCTACACCTTC
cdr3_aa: CATRKGAGGYTF

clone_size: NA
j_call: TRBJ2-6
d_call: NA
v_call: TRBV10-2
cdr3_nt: TGCGCCAGCAGTGAGCGGGGAGACAGCAGGCCCTCTGGGGCCAACGTCCTGACTTTC
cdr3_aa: CASSERGDSRPSGANVLTF

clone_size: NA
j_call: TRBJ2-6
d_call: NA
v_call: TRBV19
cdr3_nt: TGTGCCAGTAGTATTCGGGCGCCAGGTCAAACTGGGGCCAACGTCCTGACTTTC
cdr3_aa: CASSIRAPGQTGANVLTF

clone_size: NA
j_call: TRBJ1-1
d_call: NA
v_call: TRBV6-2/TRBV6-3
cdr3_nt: TGTGCCAGCGGCCAATACAAGAACACTGAAGCTTTCTTT
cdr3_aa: CASGQYKNTEAFF

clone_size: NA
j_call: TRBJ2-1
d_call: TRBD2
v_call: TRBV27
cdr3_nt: TGTGCCAGCAGTTTTGAACGGACTAGCGGGCTTGATGAGCAGTTCTTC
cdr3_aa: CASSFERTSGLDEQFF

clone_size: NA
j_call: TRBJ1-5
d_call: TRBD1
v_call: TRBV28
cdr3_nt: TGTGCCAGCAGTGCACAAGGACAGGGTAGCAATCAGCCCCAGCATTTT
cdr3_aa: CASSAQGQGSNQPQHF

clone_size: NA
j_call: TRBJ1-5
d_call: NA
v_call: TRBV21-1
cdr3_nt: TGTGCCAGCAGCAAAGATAGAAGCAATCAGCCCCAGCATTTT
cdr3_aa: CASSKDRSNQPQHF

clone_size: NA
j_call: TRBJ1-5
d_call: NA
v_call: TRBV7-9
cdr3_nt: TGTGCCAGCAGCTTAAATTGGAATCAGCCCCAGCATTTT
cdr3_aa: CASSLNWNQPQHF

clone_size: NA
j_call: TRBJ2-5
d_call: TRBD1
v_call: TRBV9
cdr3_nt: TGTGCCAGCAGCTTCACGACAGGGGGCGGGTCAGAGACCCAGTACTTC
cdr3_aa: CASSFTTGGGSETQYF

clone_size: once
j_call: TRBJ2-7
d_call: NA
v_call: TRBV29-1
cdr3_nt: TGCAGCGTTGGGGTGGGGGGTGGAGCATCCGAGCAGTACTTC
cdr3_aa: CSVGVGGGASEQYF

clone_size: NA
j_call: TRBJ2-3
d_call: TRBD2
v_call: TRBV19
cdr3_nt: TGTGCCAGTAGTATTAGCGGGAGGGGAAATGTCGATACGCAGTATTTT
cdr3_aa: CASSISGRGNVDTQYF

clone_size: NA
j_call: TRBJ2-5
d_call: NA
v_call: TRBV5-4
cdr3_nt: TGTGCCAGCAGCTTGGATGGCGGGGGCATCGGAGAGACCCAGTACTTC
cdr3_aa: CASSLDGGGIGETQYF

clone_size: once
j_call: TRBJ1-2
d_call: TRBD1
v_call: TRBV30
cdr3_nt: TGTGCCTGGAGTAGTCCGGCAGGGGGAAGCTATGGCTACACCTTC
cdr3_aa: CAWSSPAGGSYGYTF

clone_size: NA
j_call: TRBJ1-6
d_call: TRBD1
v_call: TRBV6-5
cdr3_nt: TGTGCCAGCAGTTACGACGGACAGGGATCCTCACCCCTCCACTTT
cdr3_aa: CASSYDGQGSSPLHF

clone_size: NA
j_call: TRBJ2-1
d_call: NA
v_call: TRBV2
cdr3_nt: TGTGCCAGCAGTGAATTTGCAGGTTATTCCTACAATGAGCAGTTCTTC
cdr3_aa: CASSEFAGYSYNEQFF

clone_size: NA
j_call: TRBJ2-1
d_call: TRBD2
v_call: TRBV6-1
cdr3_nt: TGTGCCAGCAGTGTACTGACTAGCGGGAGCGGGGGCAATGAGCAGTTCTTC
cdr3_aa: CASSVLTSGSGGNEQFF

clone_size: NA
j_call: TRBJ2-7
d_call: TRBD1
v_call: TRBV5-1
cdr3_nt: TGCGCCAGCAGCCCCTCGGGACAGGGTTTCTACGAGCAGTACTTC
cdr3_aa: CASSPSGQGFYEQYF

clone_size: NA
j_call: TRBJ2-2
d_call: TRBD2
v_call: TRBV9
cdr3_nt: TGTGCCAGCAGCGTAGTTGAAATAGCGGGAGGAACCGGGGAGCTGTTTTTT
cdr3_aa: CASSVVEIAGGTGELFF

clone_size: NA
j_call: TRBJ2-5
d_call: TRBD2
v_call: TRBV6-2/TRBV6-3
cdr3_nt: TGTGCCAGCAGTTACGTTGCGGGGGGGCGAGAGACCCAGTACTTC
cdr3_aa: CASSYVAGGRETQYF

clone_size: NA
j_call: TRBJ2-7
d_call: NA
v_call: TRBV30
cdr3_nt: TGTGCCTGGAGTGCTGATGCCGAGCAGTACTTC
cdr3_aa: CAWSADAEQYF

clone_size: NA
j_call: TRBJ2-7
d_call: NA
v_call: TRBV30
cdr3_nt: TGTGCCTGGAGTGTGGGTTACGAGCAGTACTTC
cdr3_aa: CAWSVGYEQYF

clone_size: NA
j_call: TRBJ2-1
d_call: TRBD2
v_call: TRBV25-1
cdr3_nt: TGTGCCAGCAGTGAATTAGCTAGCGGGAGGGCCGACAATGAGCAGTTCTTC
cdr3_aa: CASSELASGRADNEQFF

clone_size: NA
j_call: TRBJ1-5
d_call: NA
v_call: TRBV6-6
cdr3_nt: TGTGCCAGCACTCAGGTGGGCAATCAGCCCCAGCATTTT
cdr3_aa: CASTQVGNQPQHF

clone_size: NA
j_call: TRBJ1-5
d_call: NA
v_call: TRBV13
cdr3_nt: TGTGCCAGCAGCCTACAGGGTGAGCAGCCCCAGCATTTT
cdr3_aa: CASSLQGEQPQHF

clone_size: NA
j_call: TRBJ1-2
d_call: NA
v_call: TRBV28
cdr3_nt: TGTGCCAGCAGTTTACGGGCTACGGACTATGGCTACACCTTC
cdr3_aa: CASSLRATDYGYTF

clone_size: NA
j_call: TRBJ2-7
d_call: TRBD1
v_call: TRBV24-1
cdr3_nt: TGTGCCACCAGTGACCCGGGACAGGGGGCGGACGAGCAGTACTTC
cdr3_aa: CATSDPGQGADEQYF

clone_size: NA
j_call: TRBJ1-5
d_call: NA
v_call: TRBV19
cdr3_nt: TGTGCCAGTAGTTACACAGATCATAGCAATCAGCCCCAGCATTTT
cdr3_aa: CASSYTDHSNQPQHF

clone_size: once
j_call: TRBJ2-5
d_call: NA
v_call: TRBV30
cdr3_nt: TGTGCCTGGAGAAGAGGTGGGAGTTGGGTAGAGACCCAGTACTTC
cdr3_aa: CAWRRGGSWVETQYF

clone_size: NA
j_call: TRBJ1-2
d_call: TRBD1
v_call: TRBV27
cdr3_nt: TGTGCCAGCAGGTCGATCGGACAGGGGGCCTATGGCTACACCTTC
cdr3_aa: CASRSIGQGAYGYTF

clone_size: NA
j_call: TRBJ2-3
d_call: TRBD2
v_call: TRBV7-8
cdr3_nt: TGTGCCAGCAGCTTAGGGACTAGATCGGCAGATACGCAGTATTTT
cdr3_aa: CASSLGTRSADTQYF

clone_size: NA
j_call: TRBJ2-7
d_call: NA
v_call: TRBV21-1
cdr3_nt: TGTGCCAGCAGCACTGACGGAACGCAAGGGGCCTACGAGCAGTACTTC
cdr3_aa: CASSTDGTQGAYEQYF

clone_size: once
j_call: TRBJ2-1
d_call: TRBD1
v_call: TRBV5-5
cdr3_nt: TGTGCCAGCAGCTTCGGGACAGGGGGGTACAATGAGCAGTTCTTC
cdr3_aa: CASSFGTGGYNEQFF

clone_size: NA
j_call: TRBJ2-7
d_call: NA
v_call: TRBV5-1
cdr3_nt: TGCGCCAGCAGCCCGGCCACTTCCTACGAGCAGTACTTC
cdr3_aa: CASSPATSYEQYF

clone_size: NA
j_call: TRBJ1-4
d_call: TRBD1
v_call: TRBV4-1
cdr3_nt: TGCGCCAGCAGCCAGGGACAGGGCCTTAATGAAAAACTGTTTTTT
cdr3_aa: CASSQGQGLNEKLFF

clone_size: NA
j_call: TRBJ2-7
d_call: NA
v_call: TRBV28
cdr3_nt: TGTGCCAGCACGTTAGGCTACGAGCAGTACTTC
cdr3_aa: CASTLGYEQYF

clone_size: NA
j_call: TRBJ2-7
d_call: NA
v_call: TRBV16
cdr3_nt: TGTGCCAGCAGCCAAGGGGTCGGGTACGAGCAGTACTTC
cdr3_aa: CASSQGVGYEQYF

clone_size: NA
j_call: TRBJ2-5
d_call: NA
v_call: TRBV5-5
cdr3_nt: TGTGCCAGCAGCTTCGAGACCCAGTACTTC
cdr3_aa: CASSFETQYF

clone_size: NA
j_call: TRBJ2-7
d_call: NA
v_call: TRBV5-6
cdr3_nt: TGTGCCAGCAGCTTGGTTAGCCGACTCTCCTACGAGCAGTACTTC
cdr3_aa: CASSLVSRLSYEQYF

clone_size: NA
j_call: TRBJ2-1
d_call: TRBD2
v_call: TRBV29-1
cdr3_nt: TGCAGCGCAGGGGGGCTAGCGGGGCACAATGAGCAGTTCTTC
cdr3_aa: CSAGGLAGHNEQFF

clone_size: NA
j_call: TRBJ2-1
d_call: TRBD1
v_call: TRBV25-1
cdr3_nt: TGTGCCAACAGTGAAACGGGGACAGGGGGAGATGAGCAGTTCTTC
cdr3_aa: CANSETGTGGDEQFF

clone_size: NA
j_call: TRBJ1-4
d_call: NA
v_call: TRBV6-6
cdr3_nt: TGTGCCAGCAGTTGGGGGGAAAAACTGTTTTTT
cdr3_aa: CASSWGEKLFF

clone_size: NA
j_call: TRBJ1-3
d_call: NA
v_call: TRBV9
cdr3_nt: TGTGCCAGCTCGGCTCCCTCTGGAAACACCATATATTTT
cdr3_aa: CASSAPSGNTIYF

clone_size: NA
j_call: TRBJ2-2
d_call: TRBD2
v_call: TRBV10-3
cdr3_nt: TGTGCCATCAGTGACAGGTCTTTCAGCGGGGGGCCTGAAACCGGGGAGCTGTTTTTT
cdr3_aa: CAISDRSFSGGPETGELFF

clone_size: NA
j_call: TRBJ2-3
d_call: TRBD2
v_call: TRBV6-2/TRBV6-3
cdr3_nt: TGTGCCAGCAGTTACTCCTCCGGGACTAGCCAAGCGTTCCGTACGCAGTATTTT
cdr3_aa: CASSYSSGTSQAFRTQYF

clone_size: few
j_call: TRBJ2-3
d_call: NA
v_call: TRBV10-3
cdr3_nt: TGTGCCACCTGGTTCGGGGGAGAGGGGACAGATACGCAGTATTTT
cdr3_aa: CATWFGGEGTDTQYF

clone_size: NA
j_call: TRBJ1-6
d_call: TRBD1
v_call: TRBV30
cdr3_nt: TGTGCCTGGAGTGGAACAGGGGTCGGTTCACCCCTCCACTTT
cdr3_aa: CAWSGTGVGSPLHF

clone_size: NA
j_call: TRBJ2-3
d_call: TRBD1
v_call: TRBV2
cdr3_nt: TGTGCCAGCAGTGGTCAGGGGGCAGTAGATACGCAGTATTTT
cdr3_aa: CASSGQGAVDTQYF

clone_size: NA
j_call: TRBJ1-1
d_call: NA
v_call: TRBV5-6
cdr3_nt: TGTGCCAGCAGCTTGGGGGGGCAGTGGGGCCCTGAAGCTTTCTTT
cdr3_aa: CASSLGGQWGPEAFF

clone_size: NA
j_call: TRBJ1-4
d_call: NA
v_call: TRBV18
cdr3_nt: TGTGCCAGCTCCCATGACACCGCAACTAATGAAAAACTGTTTTTT
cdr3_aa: CASSHDTATNEKLFF

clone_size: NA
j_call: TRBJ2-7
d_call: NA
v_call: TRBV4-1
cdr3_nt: TGCGCCAGCAGCCAAGATATGAGCGCTCCACCACGAGGCGAGCAGTACTTC
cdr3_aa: CASSQDMSAPPRGEQYF

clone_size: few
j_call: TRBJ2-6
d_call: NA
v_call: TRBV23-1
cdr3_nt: TGCGCCAGCAGTCCATTCCCCTCTGGGGCCAACGTCCTGACTTTC
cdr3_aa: CASSPFPSGANVLTF

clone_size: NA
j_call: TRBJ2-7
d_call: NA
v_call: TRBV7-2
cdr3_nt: TGTGCCAGCAGCTTATGGGGGGCCAGCTCCTACGAGCAGTACTTC
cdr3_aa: CASSLWGASSYEQYF